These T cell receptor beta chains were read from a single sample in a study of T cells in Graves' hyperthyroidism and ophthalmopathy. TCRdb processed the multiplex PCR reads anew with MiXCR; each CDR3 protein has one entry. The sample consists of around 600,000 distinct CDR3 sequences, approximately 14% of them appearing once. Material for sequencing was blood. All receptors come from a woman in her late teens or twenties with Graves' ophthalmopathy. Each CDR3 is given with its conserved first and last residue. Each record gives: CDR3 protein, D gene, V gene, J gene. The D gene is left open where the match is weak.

CASSLQGTSGSFNEQFF,TRBD2,TRBV12-3/TRBV12-4,TRBJ2-1
CASSLQGATIYGYTF,TRBD1,TRBV11-2,TRBJ1-2
CASSPSTDSLAYEQYF,.,TRBV18,TRBJ2-7
CASSTGLISYEQYF,.,TRBV12-3/TRBV12-4,TRBJ2-7
CASSGTEDSPLHF,TRBD1,TRBV3-1,TRBJ1-6
CASSFGRGLQETQYF,TRBD2,TRBV13,TRBJ2-5
CASTFAERDSPLHF,.,TRBV2,TRBJ1-6
CASRRLAAQETQYF,TRBD2,TRBV27,TRBJ2-5
CASGTGNTIYF,.,TRBV2,TRBJ1-3
CASSYSTGTQYF,.,TRBV6-6,TRBJ2-5
CASIRGPSGNTIYF,.,TRBV6-1,TRBJ1-3
CASSQGLLARRLKQFF,.,TRBV4-2,TRBJ2-1
CASRSGALAGGRIGELFF,TRBD2,TRBV28,TRBJ2-2
CASRPTPGTRDEQFF,TRBD2,TRBV12-3/TRBV12-4,TRBJ2-1
CASSTGASGTYNEQFF,.,TRBV11-3,TRBJ2-1
CASSVGGREGLPGTDTQYF,TRBD2,TRBV9,TRBJ2-3
CASSLLLAGDRTDTQYF,TRBD2,TRBV5-4,TRBJ2-3
CASSYSRTGGGYEQYF,TRBD1,TRBV6-2/TRBV6-3,TRBJ2-7
CASSSWTGSGYTF,TRBD1,TRBV28,TRBJ1-2
CASSFGQAGNQPQHF,.,TRBV13,TRBJ1-5
CASKTGGNTDTQYF,TRBD1,TRBV28,TRBJ2-3
CSAWGTELAGANVLTF,.,TRBV20-1,TRBJ2-6
CASSFDERMNTEAFF,.,TRBV27,TRBJ1-1
CASSDAYEQYF,.,TRBV12-3/TRBV12-4,TRBJ2-7
CSATPPGVFYNEQFF,.,TRBV20-1,TRBJ2-1
CASSTRTDYEQYF,.,TRBV9,TRBJ2-7